Each of the 25 T cell receptor beta chains below was sequenced from the same sample in a study of CD8 T cells in ankylosing spondylitis. TCRdb used MiXCR to reprocess the 5' RACE reads, holding one entry per CDR3 protein. Of more than 150,000 distinct CDR3 sequences listed, 13% are singletons. The sequenced sample was blood, either unsorted or a sorted T cell fraction (not recorded which). All receptors come from a female donor with ankylosing spondylitis or in good health (not recorded which).

The J gene is TRBJ2-1, the V gene TRBV7-9, with TRBD1 matching 9 bases. V shed 1 base, J shed 7 bases, and the junction held 2 bases outside the gene matches. Germline-derived CDR1 and CDR2 are SEHNR and FQNEAQ (reference sequence). This CDR3 has 14 residues. The CDR3 loop is CASSLGQGVNEQFF. DNA for the CDR3: TGTGCCAGCAGCTTAGGACAGGGGGTGAATGAGCAGTTCTTC.

In this sample, this clonotype turned up many times. The chain employs TRBV5-1 and TRBJ2-1; possibly TRBD2 for D (6 bases). This CDR3 region has 13 residues. The germline V and J ends were trimmed by 9 bases and 1 base, with 11 bases remaining between them. Per the germline V gene, CDR1 is SGHRS and CDR2 is YFSETQ. The CDR3 region is CATSGVSYNEQFF. CDR3 coding DNA: TGCGCCACCTCGGGAGTATCCTACAATGAGCAGTTCTTC.

Notes on this clonotype: Given a much more abundant clone one base away, this may be a read error. J is TRBJ2-2 and V is TRBV12-3 or TRBV12-4, with D possibly matching TRBD2 (6 bases). The CDR3 is 15 amino acids. Trimming cost V 6 bases and J 6 bases, with 17 bases left between them. The CDR3 DNA reads TGTGCCAGCAGGTTCCGGGTAGGGGAGGCCGGGGAGCTGTTTTTT. Translating it yields CASRFRVGEAGELFF.

This clonotype was observed a few times. V is TRBV12-3 or TRBV12-4 and J is TRBJ2-1, with 10 bases matching TRBD2. The CDR3 consists of 14 residues. The junction had 6 bases not matched to a gene; V was cut back by 6 bases and J by 7 bases. The CDR3, as DNA: TGTGCCAGCAGAGCTAGCGGGAGTCTTAATGAGCAGTTCTTC. It specifies CASRASGSLNEQFF.

In DNA form, the CDR3 reads TGCAGCGTTGAAACTAGCGGTAATGAGCAGTTCTTC. The encoded protein is CSVETSGNEQFF. The V call is TRBV29-1, the J call TRBJ2-1; 8 bases are shared with TRBD2. Germline V gene lookup returns CDR1 SQVTM and CDR2 ANQGSEA. Losses at the gene ends were 2 bases for V and 7 bases for J; bases not matched to a gene: 1. CDR3 length: 12 amino acids.

As to this clonotype: Germline and junction disagree at one end, which may indicate a read error. The V and J genes are TRBV20-1 and TRBJ2-7; 7 bases are a match to TRBD1. Per the germline V gene, CDR1 is DFQATT and CDR2 is SNEGSKA (reference sequence). The CDR3 totals 13 residues. In DNA form, the CDR3 reads TGCAGTGCTACTGACAGGGACCACTACGAGCAGTGCTTC. This encodes CSATDRDHYEQCF.

This clonotype was seen ten or more times. The genes are TRBV21-1 and TRBJ1-1; the D call in the table, TRBD1, was not verified against the DNA. TRBV21-1 is a pseudogene segment. The CDR3 sequence is 17 residues long. The CDR3 protein is CASSKAFWVPENTEAFF. In nucleotides, the CDR3 is TGTGCCAGCAGCAAAGCATTTTGGGTCCCGGAGAACACTGAAGCTTTCTTT.

The table lists this clonotype with many counts. The V gene is TRBV24-1, the J gene TRBJ1-4; D unclear. Germline CDR1 KGHDR, CDR2 SFDVKD. CDR3 size: 14 residues. The V end was cut by 4 bases, the J end by 4 bases, with 9 bases between. CDR3 nucleotide sequence: TGTGCCACCAGTGAAGGGCAGCTTAATGAAAAACTGTTTTTT. This sequence encodes CATSEGQLNEKLFF.

This clonotype was detected ten times or more. The rearrangement links TRBV7-6 to TRBJ1-3, with D hard to call. CDR3 length: 19 amino acids. CDR1 and CDR2 (germline): SGHVS, FNYEAQ. Here the CDR3 reads CAIMAQNYRTVSSGNTIYF. The CDR3 DNA reads as TGTGCGATCATGGCCCAAAACTATCGGACTGTGAGCTCTGGAAACACCATATATTTT.

This clonotype occurred many times. The chain carries TRBV7-2 and TRBJ2-3; D possibly uses TRBD1 or TRBD2 (5 bases each). V was pared by 5 bases and J by 6 bases, with 15 bases between. Germline assignment: CDR1 SGHTA and CDR2 FQGNSA. The CDR3 is 14 residues long. CDR3 coding DNA: TGTGCCAGCAGCCCGGGACGGTTAAAGGATACGCAGTATTTT. It yields the protein CASSPGRLKDTQYF. The complete variable domain, with remaining parts taken from reference TRBV7-2 and TRBJ2-3, reads GAGVSQSPSNKVTEKGKDVELRCDPISGHTALYWYRQSLGQGLEFLIYFQGNSAPDKSGLPSDRFSAERTGGSVSTLTIQRTQQEDSAVYLCASSPGRLKDTQYFGPGTRLTVL.

CDR3 nucleotides: TGCGCCAGCAGTGAGCGGGAGGGCCCCTACGAGCAGTACTTC. This sequence encodes CASSEREGPYEQYF. This chain joins TRBV10-2 and TRBJ2-7, with 8 positions matching TRBD2. In germline, CDR1 is WSHSY, CDR2 SAAADI. The CDR3 totals 14 residues. J lost 2 bases, V lost 2 bases, and 2 bases had no gene match.

On this clonotype itself: A much bigger clone sits one base away, suggesting this may be a read error. This sequence joins TRBV12-3 or TRBV12-4 and TRBJ1-4; 8 bases align to TRBD1. This CDR3 is 17 amino acids long. This CDR3 is CVSRAGQGGWTNEKLFF. The CDR3 nucleotides are TGTGTCAGCAGAGCCGGACAGGGTGGATGGACTAATGAAAAACTGTTTTTT.

This clonotype was detected ten times or more. The chain uses TRBV7-2 and TRBJ1-1, with no clear D. This CDR3 contains 13 residues. Germline V lookup: CDR1 SGHTA, CDR2 FQGNSA. The V gene lost 1 base and the J gene lost 5 bases, with 8 bases spanning the gap. The CDR3 DNA is TGTGCCAGCAGCTTAGTCCTATCGACTGAAGCTTTCTTT. This translates into CASSLVLSTEAFF.

This clonotype was picked up a small number of times. The V call is TRBV12-3 or TRBV12-4, the J call TRBJ2-5; D not resolved. This CDR3 contains 13 residues. Deletions cut 7 bases from V and 4 bases from J, with 13 bases between. CDR3 protein: CASNTQLGETQYF. DNA for the CDR3: TGTGCCAGCAACACCCAGCTAGGAGAGACCCAGTACTTC.

The chain is built from TRBV6-5 and TRBJ2-3; 11 positions match TRBD2. Looked up from germline, CDR1 is MNHEY and CDR2 is SVGAGI. Trimming at V came to 6 bases and at J to 4 bases, leaving 6 bases not matched to a gene. CDR3 length: 15 residues. The DNA for the CDR3 is TGTGCCAGCAGGTTAGCGGGAGGGCCGTCAGATACGCAGTATTTT. This translates into CASRLAGGPSDTQYF.

The chain recombines TRBV7-3 with TRBJ1-2, with D possibly TRBD1 on 5 matching bases. V lost 5 bases to trimming and J lost 2 bases, with 9 bases between them. The CDR3 sequence is 13 residues long. Germline CDR1 and CDR2: SGHTA and FQGTGA. This CDR3 is CASSPDKNYGYTF. CDR3 nucleotides: TGTGCCAGCAGCCCGGACAAGAACTATGGCTACACCTTC.

This clonotype was seen only a few times. The junction does not match germline at one end; this may be a read error. This rearrangement joins TRBV7-8 to TRBJ2-7, with TRBD2 matching over 11 bases. The V gene's germline CDR1 is SGHVS and CDR2 FQNEAQ. This CDR3 comprises 18 residues. The CDR3 DNA sequence: TGTACCAGCAGCTTACCGTGGACTAGCGGGCCCATTAGCTACGAGCAGTACTTC. It translates to CTSSLPWTSGPISYEQYF. The full variable domain, completed using reference TRBV7-8 and TRBJ2-7, is GAGVSQSPRYKVAKRGQDVALRCDPISGHVSLFWYQQALGQGPEFLTYFQNEAQLDKSGLPSDRFFAERPEGSVSTLKIQRTQQEDSAVYLCTSSLPWTSGPISYEQYFGPGTRLTVT.

A word on this clonotype: One end of the junction does not line up with germline, which may come from a read error. The V and J genes are TRBV5-1 and TRBJ2-7, with TRBD2 identical over 7 bases. The germline V gene has CDR1 SGHRS and CDR2 YFSETQ. This CDR3 is 13 amino acids long. CDR3 nucleotides: TGCGCCTGCAGCTGGGACTACCGCGACGAGCAGTACTTC. It translates to CACSWDYRDEQYF.

The chain joins TRBV12-3 or TRBV12-4 to TRBJ1-6; tentative D call: TRBD1 (5 bases). The CDR3 has 15 residues. V lost 6 bases and J lost 4, with 13 bases in between. In nucleotides, the CDR3 is TGTGCCAGCAGATTGCGGTGGGGGTATAATTCACCCCTCCACTTT. Its translation: CASRLRWGYNSPLHF.

This clonotype was seen ten or more times. This chain links TRBV12-3 or TRBV12-4 with TRBJ2-1; TRBD2 aligns across 14 bases. The CDR3 totals 16 residues. The J segment lost 13 bases and the V segment lost 1 base, leaving 9 bases of the junction unmatched. For the CDR3, the DNA is TGTGCCAGCAGTTTAGTGGGACTAGCGGGAGACCCCGGCCAGTTCTTC. Its protein product is CASSLVGLAGDPGQFF.

This clonotype was counted between two and nine times. The V and J genes are TRBV20-1 and TRBJ2-7; 8 bases map to TRBD2. Germline-derived CDR1 and CDR2 are DFQATT and SNEGSKA (reference sequence). The CDR3 spans 14 residues. The trim removed 3 bases at V and 1 base at J, leaving 5 bases unmatched. The CDR3 sequence is CSARGGRTSYEQYF. For the CDR3, the DNA is TGCAGTGCTAGGGGCGGGAGGACTTCCTACGAGCAGTACTTC.

This clonotype was counted many times. The chain carries TRBV12-3 or TRBV12-4 and TRBJ1-1; no clear D. The CDR3 covers 11 residues. Trimming took 8 bases from V and 7 from J, leaving 11 bases between them. The CDR3 is CASGRTDEAFF. The CDR3 DNA reads TGTGCCAGCGGACGCACAGATGAAGCTTTCTTT.

This clonotype was counted ten times or more. The chain couples TRBV5-1 to TRBJ1-6, with TRBD1 identical over 11 bases. The germline gives CDR1 SGHRS, CDR2 YFSETQ. This CDR3 spans 15 amino acids. The ends lost 3 bases at V and 9 bases at J; junction bases unmatched: 5. This chain's CDR3 is CASSSGQGAGSPLHF. In DNA form, the CDR3 reads TGCGCCAGCAGCTCCGGACAGGGGGCAGGTTCACCCCTCCACTTT.

This clonotype has a count of ten or more. The chain recombines TRBV5-1 with TRBJ2-1; possibly TRBD1 for D (6 bases). Germline values: CDR1 SGHRS, CDR2 YFSETQ. V lost 0 bases, J lost 3 bases, and 7 bases lay in between. The CDR3 totals 14 residues. The CDR3 protein is CASSLEGGYNEQFF. CDR3 bases: TGCGCCAGCAGCTTGGAAGGGGGCTACAATGAGCAGTTCTTC.

Many counts were recorded for this clonotype. The CDR3 DNA sequence: TGCAGCGCCGACAGGGGGAACACTGAAGCTTTCTTT. This encodes CSADRGNTEAFF. The V call is TRBV29-1, the J call TRBJ1-1, with 8 bases matching TRBD1. The trim removed 7 bases at V and 1 base at J, leaving 2 bases unmatched. The CDR3 covers 12 residues. CDR1 and CDR2 (germline): SQVTM, ANQGSEA.